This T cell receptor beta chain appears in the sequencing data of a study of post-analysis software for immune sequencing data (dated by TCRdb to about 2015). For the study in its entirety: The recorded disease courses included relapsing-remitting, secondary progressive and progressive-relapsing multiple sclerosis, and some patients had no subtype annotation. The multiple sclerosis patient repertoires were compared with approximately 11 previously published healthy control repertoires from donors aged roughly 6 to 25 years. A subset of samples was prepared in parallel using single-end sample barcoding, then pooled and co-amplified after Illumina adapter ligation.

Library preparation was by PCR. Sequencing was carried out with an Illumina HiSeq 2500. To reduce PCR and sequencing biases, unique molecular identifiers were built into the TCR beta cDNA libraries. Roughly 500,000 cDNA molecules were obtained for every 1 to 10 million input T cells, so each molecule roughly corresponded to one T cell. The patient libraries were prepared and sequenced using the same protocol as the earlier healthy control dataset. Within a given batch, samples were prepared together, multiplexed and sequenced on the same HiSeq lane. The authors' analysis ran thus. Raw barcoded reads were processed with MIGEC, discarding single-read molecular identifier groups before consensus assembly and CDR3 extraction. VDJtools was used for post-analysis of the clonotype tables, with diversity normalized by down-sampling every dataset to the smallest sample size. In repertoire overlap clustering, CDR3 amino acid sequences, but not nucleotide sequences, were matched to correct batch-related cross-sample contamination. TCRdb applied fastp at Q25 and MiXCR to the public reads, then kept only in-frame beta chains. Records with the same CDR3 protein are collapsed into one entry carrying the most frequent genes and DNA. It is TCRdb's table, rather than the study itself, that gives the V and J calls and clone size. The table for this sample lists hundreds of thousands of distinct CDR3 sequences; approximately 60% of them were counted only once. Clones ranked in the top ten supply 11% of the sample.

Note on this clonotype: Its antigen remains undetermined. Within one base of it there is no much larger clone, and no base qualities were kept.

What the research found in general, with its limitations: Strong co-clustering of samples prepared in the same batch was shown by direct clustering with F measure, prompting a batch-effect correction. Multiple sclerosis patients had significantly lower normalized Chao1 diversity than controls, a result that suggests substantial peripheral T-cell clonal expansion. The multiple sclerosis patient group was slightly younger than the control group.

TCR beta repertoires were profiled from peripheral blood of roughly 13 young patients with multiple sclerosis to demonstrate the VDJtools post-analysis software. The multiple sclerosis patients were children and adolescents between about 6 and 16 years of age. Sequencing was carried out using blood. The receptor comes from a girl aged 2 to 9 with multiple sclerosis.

This receptor has the CDR3 CASSGVQGPYEQYF. At the DNA level, the sequence is TGTGCCAGCAGTGGGGTCCAGGGCCCCTACGAGCAGTACTTC. The sequence is built from TRBV6-1 and TRBJ2-7; TRBD1 is perhaps the D gene, given 5 matching bases. The CDR3 has 14 amino acids, counting the end cysteine and phenylalanine. The CDR3 DNA has 42 bases and is translated from base 1. Trimming costs V 4 bases and J 2 bases, and their ends lie 12 bases apart. CDR1 and CDR2, looked up from the germline V gene, are MNHNS and SASEGT.